The 7 T cell receptor beta chains below all came from one sample that was sequenced in a study of cytomegalovirus exposure and HLA in healthy donors. PCR amplification relied on 60 Vbeta primers (plus 13 Jbeta primers). Method: immunoSEQ multiplex PCR; TCRdb's copy keeps in-frame clones and lacks some. The data show 150,000 to 170,000 clones, 75% seen once. Sequences were obtained from PBMCs. These receptors all stem from a man aged 18 to 35 in good health and CMV-seronegative.

The gene calls are TRBV5-8 and TRBJ1-5; no reliable D call. The CDR3 has 13 residues. CDR1 is SGHTS and CDR2 is YDEGEE in the germline V gene. V shed 2 bases and J shed 4 bases, with 7 bases lying between them. The CDR3 DNA is TGTGCCAGCAGCTTAACCCGGAATCAGCCCCAGCATTTT. Translation: CASSLTRNQPQHF.

V usage is TRBV19 and J usage is TRBJ2-3, with a possible D match to TRBD1 (6 bases). Trimming cost V 8 bases and J 3 bases, with 15 bases left between them. This CDR3 region has 14 residues. The germline gives CDR1 LNHDA, CDR2 SQIVND (reference sequence). CDR3 in amino acids: CASSYRVGTDTQYF. The CDR3 region has the DNA TGTGCCAGTTCCTACAGGGTTGGAACAGATACGCAGTATTTT.

The chain is built from TRBV5-1 and TRBJ2-7, with TRBD1 matching over 8 bases. The CDR3 is made up of 14 amino acids. The V segment lost 10 bases and the J segment 2 bases; nucleotides outside the gene matches: 11. Germline CDR1 SGHRS, CDR2 YFSETQ. The CDR3 sequence is CAFLRTGRTYEQYF. The CDR3 region has the DNA TGCGCCTTCCTCCGGACAGGGCGCACCTACGAGCAGTACTTC.

The V gene is TRBV7-2, the J gene TRBJ1-2, with 7 positions matching TRBD1. V shed 4 bases, J shed 4 bases, and the junction held 15 bases outside the gene matches. Germline V gene sequence: CDR1 SGHTA, CDR2 FQGNSA. The CDR3 extends over 17 amino acids. The CDR3 spells CASSSEPGRGRGYGYTF. The CDR3 DNA sequence: TGTGCCAGCAGCTCGGAGCCCGGAAGGGGGCGAGGCTATGGCTACACCTTC.

This clone was observed a handful of times. The chain is built from TRBV5-1 and TRBJ2-1; 13 bases fit TRBD2. V trimming: 4 bases; J trimming: 10 bases; junction bases outside the gene matches: 5. Per the germline V gene, CDR1 is SGHRS and CDR2 is YFSETQ. The CDR3 is 14 amino acids. DNA of the CDR3: TGCGCCAGCAGCGCGGGGACTAGCGGGGTCGAGCAGTTCTTC. The encoded protein is CASSAGTSGVEQFF. The entire variable domain, with the rest obtained from reference TRBV5-1 and TRBJ2-1, is as follows: KAGVTQTPRYLIKTRGQQVTLSCSPISGHRSVSWYQQTPGQGLQFLFEYFSETQRNKGNFPGRFSGRQFSNSRSEMNVSTLELGDSALYLCASSAGTSGVEQFFGPGTRLTVL.

This clone appeared a few times. The rearrangement joins TRBV7-2 to TRBJ1-5, with a weak D call TRBD1 (6 bases). CDR1 is SGHTA, CDR2 FQGNSA, per germline. The CDR3 extends over 15 amino acids. With 6 bases removed from V and 0 bases from J, the gap between germline ends came to 12 bases. CDR3 coding DNA: TGTGCCAGCAGTCGGACAGTAAATAGCAATCAGCCCCAGCATTTT. Its translation: CASSRTVNSNQPQHF.

The chain links TRBV7-9 to TRBJ1-2, with D perhaps TRBD1 (6 bases). There are 12 residues in the CDR3. The germline V gene has CDR1 SEHNR and CDR2 FQNEAQ (reference sequence). V dropped 1 base and J dropped 8 bases, with 8 bases sitting between them. The DNA for the CDR3 is TGTGCCAGCAGCTTAGAGGGGGAGGGCTACACCTTC. It specifies CASSLEGEGYTF.